This T cell receptor (beta chain) is from a study of T-cell reconstitution after alpha-beta-depleted transplantation in children. Researchers prepared the TCRbeta library using unique molecular identifiers, the study reports. One entry per CDR3 protein, called by TCRdb with MiXCR from the PCR reads. The sample consists of about 400,000 distinct CDR3 sequences, about 20% of them appearing once. The CDR3 is 14 residues long. Trimming pared 1 base from V and 2 bases from J, leaving 9 bases between. At least ten counts were recorded for this clonotype. The rearrangement joins TRBV12-3 or TRBV12-4 to TRBJ2-7; no clear D. Sample: PBMCs from the stem cell graft donor, taken from the stem cell graft. The clonotype was recovered from a human donor who donated a stem cell graft to a child with acute myeloid leukemia. CDR3 sequence: CASSLVGGPYEQYF. DNA for the CDR3: TGTGCCAGCAGTTTAGTGGGTGGACCCTACGAGCAGTACTTC.